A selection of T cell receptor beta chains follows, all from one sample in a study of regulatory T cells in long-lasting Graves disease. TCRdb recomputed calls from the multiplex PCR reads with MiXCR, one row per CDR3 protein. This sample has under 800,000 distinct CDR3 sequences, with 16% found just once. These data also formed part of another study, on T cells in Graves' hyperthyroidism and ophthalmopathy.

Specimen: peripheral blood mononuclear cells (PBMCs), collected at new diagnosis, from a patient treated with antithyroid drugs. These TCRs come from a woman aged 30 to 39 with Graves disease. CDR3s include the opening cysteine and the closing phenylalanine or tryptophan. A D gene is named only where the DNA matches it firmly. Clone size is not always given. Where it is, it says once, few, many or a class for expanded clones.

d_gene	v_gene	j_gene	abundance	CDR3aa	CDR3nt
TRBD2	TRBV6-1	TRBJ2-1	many	CASRRLAGVQFF	TGTGCCAGCAGGCGACTAGCGGGAGTTCAGTTCTTC
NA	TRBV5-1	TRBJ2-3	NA	CASSWSSGTDTQYF	TGCGCCAGCAGCTGGTCTAGTGGTACAGATACGCAGTATTTT
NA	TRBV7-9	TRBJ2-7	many	CASTLGPTYEQYF	TGTGCCAGCACCCTCGGACCAACCTACGAGCAGTACTTC
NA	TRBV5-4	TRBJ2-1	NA	CASSLGQRDEQFF	TGTGCCAGCAGCTTGGGACAGAGGGATGAGCAGTTCTTC
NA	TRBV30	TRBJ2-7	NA	CAWTLDSTYEQYF	TGTGCCTGGACCCTTGACAGCACCTACGAGCAGTACTTC
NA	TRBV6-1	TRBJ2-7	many	CASSLTGIQGSYEQYF	TGTGCCAGCAGCCTGACGGGGATACAGGGTTCCTACGAGCAGTACTTC
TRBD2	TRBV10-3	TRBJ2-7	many	CAISDASGAYEQYF	TGTGCCATCAGTGACGCTAGCGGGGCCTACGAGCAGTACTTC
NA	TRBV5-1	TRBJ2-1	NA	CASSPVNTNEQFF	TGCGCCAGCAGCCCCGTTAATACTAATGAGCAGTTCTTC
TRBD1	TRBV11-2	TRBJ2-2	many	CASSLRVAGGTGELFF	TGTGCCAGCAGCTTAAGGGTAGCAGGGGGCACCGGGGAGCTGTTTTTT
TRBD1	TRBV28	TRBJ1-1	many	CASRGGTDLYTEAFF	TGTGCCAGCAGAGGAGGGACAGACCTATATACTGAAGCTTTCTTT
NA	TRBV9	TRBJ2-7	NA	CASSVGTHLDEQYF	TGTGCCAGCAGCGTAGGGACTCACCTTGACGAGCAGTACTTC
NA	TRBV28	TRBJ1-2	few	CASSIKGYGYTF	TGTGCCAGCAGTATAAAGGGTTATGGCTACACCTTC
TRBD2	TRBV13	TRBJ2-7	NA	CASSARGLANSYEQYF	TGTGCCAGCAGCGCAAGGGGACTAGCGAACTCCTACGAGCAGTACTTC
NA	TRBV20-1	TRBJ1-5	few	CSAGWGAAGQPQHF	TGCAGTGCCGGGTGGGGGGCCGCCGGGCAGCCCCAGCATTTT
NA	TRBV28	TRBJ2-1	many	CASSTRGAARGEQFF	TGTGCCAGCAGCACCAGAGGAGCAGCGCGCGGTGAGCAGTTCTTC
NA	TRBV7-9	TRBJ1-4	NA	CASSIHDTATNEKLFF	TGTGCCAGCAGCATCCATGATACAGCAACTAATGAAAAACTGTTTTTT
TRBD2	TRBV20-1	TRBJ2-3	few	CGAGAGAADTQYF	TGCGGTGCCGGAGCGGGAGCGGCGGATACGCAGTATTTT
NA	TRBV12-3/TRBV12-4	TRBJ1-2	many	CASSLSHGSGYTF	TGTGCCAGCAGTTTAAGTCACGGGAGTGGCTACACCTTC
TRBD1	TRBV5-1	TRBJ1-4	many	CASSRMDREFEKLFF	TGCGCCAGCAGCCGCATGGACAGGGAGTTTGAAAAACTGTTTTTT
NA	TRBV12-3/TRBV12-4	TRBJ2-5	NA	CAGSFQGLLQETQYF	TGTGCCGGCAGTTTTCAGGGCCTCCTCCAAGAGACCCAGTACTTC
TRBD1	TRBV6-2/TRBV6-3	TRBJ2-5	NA	CASRIQGGETQYF	TGTGCCAGCAGAATACAGGGGGGAGAGACCCAGTACTTC
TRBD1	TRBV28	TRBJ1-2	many	CASSLKTGGESGGYTF	TGTGCCAGCAGTTTAAAGACAGGGGGCGAATCGGGCGGCTACACCTTC
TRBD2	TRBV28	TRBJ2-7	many	CASSSSGTAGGEQYF	TGTGCCAGCAGTTCCTCCGGGACGGCGGGGGGCGAGCAGTACTTC
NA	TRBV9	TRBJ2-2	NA	CASTAGAGELFF	TGTGCCAGCACTGCGGGTGCCGGGGAGCTGTTTTTT
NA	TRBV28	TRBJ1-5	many	CASRPLGPINQPQHF	TGTGCCAGCAGGCCGTTAGGACCGATCAATCAGCCCCAGCATTTT
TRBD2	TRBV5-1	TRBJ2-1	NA	CASSLWTSGTNPYNEQFF	TGCGCCAGCAGCTTGTGGACTAGCGGGACGAACCCTTACAATGAGCAGTTCTTC
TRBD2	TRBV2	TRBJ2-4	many	CASSEAGAGRDIQYF	TGTGCCAGCAGTGAAGCGGGAGCGGGAAGGGACATTCAGTACTTC
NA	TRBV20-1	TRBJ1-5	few	CSASSENQPQHF	TGCAGTGCAAGCTCGGAAAATCAGCCCCAGCATTTT
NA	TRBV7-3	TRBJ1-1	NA	CASSPSSKNTEAFF	TGTGCCAGCAGTCCTTCATCAAAGAACACTGAAGCTTTCTTT
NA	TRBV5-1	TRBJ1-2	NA	CASSLGGGTGSRYGYTF	TGCGCCAGCAGCTTGGGTGGGGGTACGGGCAGTCGATATGGCTACACCTTC
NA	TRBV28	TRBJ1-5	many	CASHDQPQHF	TGTGCCAGCCACGATCAGCCCCAGCATTTT
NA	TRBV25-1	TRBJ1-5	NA	CASSEDGGGPHQPQHF	TGTGCCAGCAGTGAAGATGGCGGGGGGCCCCATCAGCCCCAGCATTTT
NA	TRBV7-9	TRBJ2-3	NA	CASSMDFTDTQYF	TGTGCCAGCAGCATGGACTTCACAGATACGCAGTATTTT
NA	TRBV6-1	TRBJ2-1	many	CASSEGPGSTYNEQFF	TGTGCCAGCAGTGAAGGTCCCGGGAGTACATACAATGAGCAGTTCTTC
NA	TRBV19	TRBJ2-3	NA	CASSVTDTTDTQYF	TGTGCCAGTAGCGTGACAGATACCACAGATACGCAGTATTTT
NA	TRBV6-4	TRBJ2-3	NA	CASSGRPGDTQYF	TGTGCCAGCAGTGGAAGGCCAGGGGATACGCAGTATTTT
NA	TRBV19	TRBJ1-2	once	CASSLRDTVYGYTF	TGTGCCAGTAGTCTAAGGGACACAGTCTATGGCTACACCTTC
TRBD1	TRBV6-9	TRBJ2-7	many	CASSYRDRGLYEQYF	TGTGCCAGCAGTTACAGGGACAGGGGGCTTTACGAGCAGTACTTC
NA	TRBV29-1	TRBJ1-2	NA	CSVEDYGDGYTF	TGCAGCGTTGAAGACTACGGGGATGGCTACACCTTC
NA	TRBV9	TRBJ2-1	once	CASSISGANNEQFF	TGTGCCAGCAGCATTAGCGGTGCTAACAATGAGCAGTTCTTC
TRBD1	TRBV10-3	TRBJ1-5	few	CAISDRVLEDRENNQPQHF	TGTGCCATCAGTGATAGGGTTTTGGAGGACAGGGAAAACAATCAGCCCCAGCATTTT
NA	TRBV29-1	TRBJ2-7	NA	CSVEKDGGASSYEQYF	TGCAGCGTTGAAAAGGATGGCGGAGCGAGCTCCTACGAGCAGTACTTC
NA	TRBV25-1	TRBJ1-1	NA	CASSPAGQGKTTEAFF	TGTGCCAGCAGTCCCGCCGGTCAGGGTAAGACGACTGAAGCTTTCTTT
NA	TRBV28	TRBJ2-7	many	CASTSRYYEQYF	TGTGCCAGCACTAGTCGATACTACGAGCAGTACTTC
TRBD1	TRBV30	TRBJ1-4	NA	CAWSVWTGNEKLFF	TGTGCCTGGAGTGTATGGACAGGGAATGAAAAACTGTTTTTT
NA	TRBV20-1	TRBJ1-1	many	CSARDMGVGTEAFF	TGCAGTGCTAGAGATATGGGGGTTGGAACTGAAGCTTTCTTT
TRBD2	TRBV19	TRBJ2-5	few	CASRMGGQETQYF	TGTGCCAGTAGAATGGGAGGGCAAGAGACCCAGTACTTC
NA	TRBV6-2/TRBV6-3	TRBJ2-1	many	CASSYSVERGGHEQFF	TGTGCCAGCAGTTACTCGGTCGAGAGGGGCGGGCATGAGCAGTTCTTC
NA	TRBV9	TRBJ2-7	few	CASSVDSDGDEQYF	TGTGCCAGCAGCGTAGACTCCGATGGGGACGAGCAGTACTTC
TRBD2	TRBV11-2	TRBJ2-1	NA	CASSLPAGGNEQFF	TGTGCCAGCAGCCTACCAGCGGGAGGGAATGAGCAGTTCTTC
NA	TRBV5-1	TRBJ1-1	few	CASSYRGSMNTEAFF	TGCGCCAGCAGCTATCGGGGCTCCATGAACACTGAAGCTTTCTTT
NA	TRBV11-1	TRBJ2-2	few	CASIPSSLSTGELFF	TGTGCCAGCATACCGAGCTCCCTGAGCACCGGGGAGCTGTTTTTT
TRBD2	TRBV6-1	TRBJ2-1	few	CASSTSAYNEQFF	TGTGCCAGCAGTACTAGCGCCTACAATGAGCAGTTCTTC
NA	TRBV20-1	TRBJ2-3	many	CSARAEDTQYF	TGCAGTGCTAGAGCCGAGGATACGCAGTATTTT
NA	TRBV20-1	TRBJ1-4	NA	CSAIVRGADEKLFF	TGCAGTGCTATCGTCAGGGGAGCAGATGAAAAACTGTTTTTT
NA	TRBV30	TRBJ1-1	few	CAWNEQQFTEAFF	TGTGCCTGGAACGAACAGCAATTCACTGAAGCTTTCTTT
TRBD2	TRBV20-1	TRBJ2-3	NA	CSARDGSGRAVDTQYF	TGCAGTGCTAGGGATGGGAGCGGGAGGGCCGTAGATACGCAGTATTTT
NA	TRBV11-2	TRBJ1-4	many	CASRSTGRRPVF	TGTGCCAGCAGATCTACAGGGCGCCGACCCGTTTTT
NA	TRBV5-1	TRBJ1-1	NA	CASSSQDDTEAFF	TGCGCCAGCAGCTCCCAGGATGACACTGAAGCTTTCTTT